Below are 17 T cell receptor beta chains sequenced from a single sample in a study of T-cell memory formation after mild COVID-19. TCRdb used MiXCR to reprocess the 5' RACE reads, holding one entry per CDR3 protein. The sample carries fewer than 700,000 distinct CDR3 sequences, approximately 21% recorded once. The specimen sequenced was PBMCs or a T cell subset sorted from them (not recorded which). The source of these receptors is an adult woman who had mild COVID-19 (a few samples of this study predate the infection). Cell type and time point are not known.

This clonotype was counted only a few times. The genes are TRBV20-1 and TRBJ1-1; possible D gene TRBD1, 5 bases. Per germline, CDR1 DFQATT and CDR2 SNEGSKA (reference sequence). V was shortened by 4 bases and J by 5 bases, with 17 bases between the two germline ends. There are 14 residues in the CDR3. CDR3 sequence: CSAKNLGVLTEAFF. CDR3 sequence (DNA): TGCAGTGCTAAGAACTTGGGGGTGCTGACTGAAGCTTTCTTT.

Only a few counts were recorded for this clonotype. The CDR3 here is CASKRRTGGASGQETQYF. In DNA, the CDR3 is TGTGCCAGTAAACGTAGGACAGGGGGCGCGTCCGGCCAAGAGACCCAGTACTTC. The chain carries TRBV19 and TRBJ2-5, with 11 bases fitting TRBD1. The germline CDR1 and CDR2 sequences are LNHDA and SQIVND (reference sequence). The CDR3 runs 18 residues. Germline trimming cut 7 bases from V and 1 base from J; bases unmatched to any gene: 14.

This clonotype turned up a few times. The rearrangement links TRBV9 to TRBJ2-1; 12 bases map to TRBD2. V trimming: 4 bases; J trimming: 5 bases; junction bases outside the gene matches: 7. The germline V gene has CDR1 SGDLS and CDR2 YYNGEE. The CDR3 sequence is 16 residues long. The CDR3 DNA is TGTGCCAGCAGCCCCACTAGCGGGAGGCCTAACAATGAGCAGTTCTTC. Translated, it gives CASSPTSGRPNNEQFF.

This clonotype was seen only a few times. This chain links TRBV11-2 with TRBJ2-7, with 10 bases matching TRBD2. Germline CDR1 reads SGHAT; CDR2 reads FQNNGV. This CDR3 comprises 15 residues. The V segment lost 0 bases and the J segment 6 bases; nucleotides outside the gene matches: 5. The CDR3: CASSLDVAGGFEQYF. As DNA, the CDR3 is TGTGCCAGCAGCTTAGATGTAGCGGGAGGTTTCGAGCAGTACTTC.

This clonotype has only a few counts. The chain combines TRBV5-6 with TRBJ2-7, with D possibly called TRBD1 or TRBD2 (5 bases each). Germline V gene lookup returns CDR1 SGHDT and CDR2 YYEEEE. The CDR3 loop spans 14 amino acids. Trimming shortened V by 0 bases and J by 6 bases, and 13 bases separated the two germline ends. CDR3 loop: CASSLGGKPSEQYF. CDR3 nucleotides: TGTGCCAGCAGCTTGGGGGGGAAACCTTCCGAGCAGTACTTC.

In this sample, this clonotype turned up a few times. The CDR3 DNA follows: TGTGCCAGCAGTGGAGGATTAGTAGCTGGGAATGAGCAGTTCTTC. Translation: CASSGGLVAGNEQFF. The V call is TRBV6-1, the J call TRBJ2-1; no reliable D call. The CDR3 covers 15 residues. Between the trimmed V and J ends, which lost 4 bases and 7 bases, there was a span of 17 bases. Germline CDR1 and CDR2: MNHNS and SASEGT.

The chain links TRBV7-9 to TRBJ2-7, with 9 positions matching TRBD2. Germline CDR1 reads SEHNR; CDR2 reads FQNEAQ (reference sequence). The V segment lost 8 bases and the J segment 4 bases; nucleotides outside the gene matches: 18. The CDR3 runs 17 residues. The CDR3 DNA follows: TGTGCCAGCGGATACCTCCATAACATTAGCGGGAGTTACGAGCAGTACTTC. As protein: CASGYLHNISGSYEQYF.

This chain uses TRBV24-1 with TRBJ2-3; possible D gene TRBD1, 7 bases. This CDR3 comprises 13 residues. Germline-derived CDR1 and CDR2 are KGHDR and SFDVKD. V lost 8 bases, J lost 4 bases, and 12 bases lay in between. CDR3 loop: CATNGRGADTQYF. The CDR3 DNA follows: TGTGCCACCAATGGCAGGGGGGCAGATACGCAGTATTTT.

This clonotype has just a few counts. The V gene is TRBV4-1, the J gene TRBJ1-2; a possible D gene is TRBD1 (5 bases). The CDR3 has 14 residues. Germline assignment: CDR1 MGHRA and CDR2 YSYEKL. Trimming cost V 3 bases and J 8 bases, with 16 bases left between them. The CDR3 loop reads CASSHHGGRRGYTF. In DNA, the CDR3 is TGCGCCAGCAGCCATCACGGGGGACGTCGGGGCTACACCTTC.

V and J are TRBV7-3 and TRBJ2-3; 9 nucleotides align to TRBD1. V was pared by 6 bases and J by 0 bases, with 4 bases of the junction left unmatched. CDR3 length: 15 residues. Germline V gene sequence: CDR1 SGHTA, CDR2 FQGTGA. The DNA for the CDR3 is TGTGCCAGCAGTCGGGACAGGGCTAGCACAGATACGCAGTATTTT. It encodes CASSRDRASTDTQYF.

The table lists this clonotype with a count of one. The chain links TRBV10-3 to TRBJ2-5; 9 nucleotides match TRBD2. The CDR3 length is 18 residues. Losses at the gene ends were 6 bases for V and 5 bases for J; bases not matched to a gene: 19. Germline V gene lookup returns CDR1 ENHRY and CDR2 SYGVKD. CDR3 nucleotide sequence: TGTGCCATCAGAGAAGGGAAAGTAGCGGGGGCCTTCGGTGAGACCCAGTACTTC. Encoded protein: CAIREGKVAGAFGETQYF.

This clonotype was observed a handful of times. This rearrangement joins TRBV7-6 to TRBJ2-1; a weak D match, TRBD1 (5 bases). In germline, CDR1 is SGHVS, CDR2 FNYEAQ. V was clipped by 5 bases and J by 1 base, with 9 bases between them. This CDR3 region has 14 residues. The CDR3 region is CASSRTGSYNEQFF. The CDR3 DNA follows: TGTGCCAGCAGCCGAACAGGTTCCTACAATGAGCAGTTCTTC.

The chain joins TRBV7-9 to TRBJ2-5; 8 nucleotides agree with TRBD2. Germline V lookup: CDR1 SEHNR, CDR2 FQNEAQ (reference sequence). This CDR3 is built from 15 residues. With V trimmed by 10 bases and J by 1 base, 11 bases remained unmatched. The CDR3 protein is CANQPLAGSQETQYF. The CDR3 bases are TGTGCCAACCAACCCCTAGCGGGCTCCCAAGAGACCCAGTACTTC.

In this sample, this clonotype turned up a few times. The chain combines TRBV10-3 with TRBJ2-3, with D possibly being TRBD1 or TRBD2 (5 bases each). Per the germline V gene, CDR1 is ENHRY and CDR2 is SYGVKD. Trimming took 0 bases from V and 7 from J, leaving 17 bases between them. There are 16 residues in the CDR3. The CDR3 nucleotides are TGTGCCATCAGTGAGTCCTCCGGGACGCGCAGGAATACGCAGTATTTT. Translating gives CAISESSGTRRNTQYF.

The V gene is TRBV6-6, the J gene TRBJ2-3; 7 bases match TRBD2. J lost 3 bases, V lost 6 bases, and 6 bases had no gene match. Per germline, CDR1 MNHNY and CDR2 SVGAGI (reference sequence). The CDR3 is made up of 14 amino acids. The CDR3 sequence: CASSPTSETDTQYF. The CDR3 region has the DNA TGTGCCAGCAGCCCCACTAGCGAAACAGATACGCAGTATTTT.

This clonotype was counted a single time. This chain joins TRBV20-1 and TRBJ2-1; tentatively, D is TRBD2 (6 bases). Germline V gene lookup returns CDR1 DFQATT and CDR2 SNEGSKA (reference sequence). The CDR3 is made up of 14 amino acids. With 3 bases removed from V and 6 bases from J, the gap between germline ends came to 15 bases. The CDR3 bases are TGCAGTGCTAGGGCGGTCGGTAGCGGCAATGAGCAGTTCTTC. Its translation: CSARAVGSGNEQFF.

The chain recombines TRBV4-3 with TRBJ2-7; TRBD1 might be the D (6 bases). CDR3 length: 15 amino acids. Germline V gives CDR1 LGHNA, CDR2 YSLEER. The ends were cut back, 0 bases at V and 2 bases at J, with 11 bases in the middle. CDR3 sequence (DNA): TGCGCCAGCAGCCAAGAGTTTGCAGGGGCCTACGAGCAGTACTTC. Translating it yields CASSQEFAGAYEQYF.